The 9 T cell receptor beta chains below were found in one sample sequenced in a study of T-cell memory formation after mild COVID-19. Via MiXCR, TCRdb re-called the 5' RACE reads, giving one row per CDR3 protein. The data hold hundreds of thousands of distinct CDR3 sequences, with roughly 18% observed a single time. The specimen was PBMCs or a T cell subset sorted from them (not recorded which). These receptors were collected from an adult woman who had mild COVID-19 (a few samples of this study predate the infection). Cell type and time point are not known.

The sample holds many counts of this clonotype. The CDR3 nucleotides read TGTGCCAGCAGCCGGAGCACGGGTTTCACAGATACGCAGTATTTT. It encodes CASSRSTGFTDTQYF. The chain recombines TRBV7-6 with TRBJ2-3, with D unresolved. V was cut by 5 bases and J by 2 bases, with 14 bases left in between. The CDR3 totals 15 residues. Germline CDR1 is SGHVS and CDR2 is FNYEAQ.

This clonotype was observed a few times. The chain recombines TRBV30 with TRBJ2-3; 12 bases fit TRBD2. The V gene end was trimmed by 3 bases and the J gene end by 3 bases; junction bases not matched to a gene: 7. The CDR3 length is 16 residues. The V gene's germline CDR1 is GTSNPN and CDR2 SVGIG (reference sequence). This CDR3 reads CAWRVTSGRRTDTQYF. The CDR3 nucleotides read TGTGCCTGGAGGGTTACTAGCGGGAGGAGGACAGATACGCAGTATTTT.

This clonotype showed up just a few times. The chain joins TRBV24-1 to TRBJ2-4; TRBD1 matches at 9 bases. The J segment lost 1 base and the V segment lost 4 bases, leaving 4 bases of the junction unmatched. Germline V gives CDR1 KGHDR, CDR2 SFDVKD. The CDR3 consists of 16 residues. CDR3: CATSDGQGWAKNIQYF. The CDR3 bases are TGTGCCACCAGTGACGGACAGGGGTGGGCCAAAAACATTCAGTACTTC.

The sample holds a few counts of this clonotype. The genes are TRBV13 and TRBJ2-7, with D tentatively TRBD1 or TRBD2 (5 bases each). V shed 1 base and J shed 7 bases, with 11 bases lying between them. Germline V gene data show CDR1 as PRHDT and CDR2 as FYEKMQ (reference sequence). This CDR3 comprises 13 residues. The CDR3 bases are TGTGCCAGCAGCTTAGTGGGGGACCTGGAGCAGTACTTC. This gives the protein CASSLVGDLEQYF.

This clonotype came up a few times. V usage is TRBV3-1 and J usage is TRBJ1-1; D is unclear. This CDR3 region has 14 residues. CDR1 and CDR2 from the germline V gene are LGHDT and YNNKEL (reference sequence). V was clipped by 0 bases and J by 2 bases, with 7 bases between them. The CDR3 bases are TGTGCCAGCAGCCAAGAGGTCAGTAACACTGAAGCTTTCTTT. This gives the protein CASSQEVSNTEAFF. Filled out from reference TRBV3-1 and TRBJ1-1, the complete variable domain reads DTAVSQTPKYLVTQMGNDKSIKCEQNLGHDTMYWYKQDSKKFLKIMFSYNNKELIINETVPNRFSPKSPDKAHLNLHINSLELGDSAVYFCASSQEVSNTEAFFGQGTRLTVV.

This clonotype showed up many times. V gene TRBV9 combines with J gene TRBJ2-7; D is perhaps TRBD2 (5 bases). V lost 5 bases and J lost 3, with 18 bases in between. The CDR3 is 15 amino acids. Per germline, CDR1 SGDLS and CDR2 YYNGEE. CDR3 DNA: TGTGCCAGCAGTTGGGGAGCCGAAACCTACTACGAGCAGTACTTC. Translation: CASSWGAETYYEQYF.

In DNA, the CDR3 is TGCGCCAGCAGCTTGGAACCCGTTGGCAGAAACAATGAGCAGTTCTTC. The encoded protein is CASSLEPVGRNNEQFF. This chain links TRBV5-1 with TRBJ2-1; D call uncertain. V lost 0 bases, J lost 5 bases, and 15 bases lay in between. Germline V gene sequence: CDR1 SGHRS, CDR2 YFSETQ. This CDR3 is built from 16 residues.

The V gene is TRBV12-3 or TRBV12-4, the J gene TRBJ2-4; D tentatively fits TRBD1 or TRBD2 (5 bases each). The CDR3 length is 15 residues. With 5 bases removed from V and 3 bases from J, the gap between germline ends came to 14 bases. The CDR3 protein is CASSEGTVDKNIQYF. The CDR3 nucleotides read TGTGCCAGCAGTGAAGGGACGGTCGACAAAAACATTCAGTACTTC.

This clonotype was counted between two and nine times. Germline and junction disagree at one end, which may indicate a read error. The chain recombines TRBV27 with TRBJ1-6; D is undetermined. Germline loops: CDR1 MNHEY, CDR2 SMNVEV (reference sequence). The CDR3 extends over 13 amino acids. The CDR3 spells CASSLSFNSPLHF. CDR3 nucleotide sequence: TGTGCCAGCAGTTTATCCTTTAATTCACCCCTCCACTTT.